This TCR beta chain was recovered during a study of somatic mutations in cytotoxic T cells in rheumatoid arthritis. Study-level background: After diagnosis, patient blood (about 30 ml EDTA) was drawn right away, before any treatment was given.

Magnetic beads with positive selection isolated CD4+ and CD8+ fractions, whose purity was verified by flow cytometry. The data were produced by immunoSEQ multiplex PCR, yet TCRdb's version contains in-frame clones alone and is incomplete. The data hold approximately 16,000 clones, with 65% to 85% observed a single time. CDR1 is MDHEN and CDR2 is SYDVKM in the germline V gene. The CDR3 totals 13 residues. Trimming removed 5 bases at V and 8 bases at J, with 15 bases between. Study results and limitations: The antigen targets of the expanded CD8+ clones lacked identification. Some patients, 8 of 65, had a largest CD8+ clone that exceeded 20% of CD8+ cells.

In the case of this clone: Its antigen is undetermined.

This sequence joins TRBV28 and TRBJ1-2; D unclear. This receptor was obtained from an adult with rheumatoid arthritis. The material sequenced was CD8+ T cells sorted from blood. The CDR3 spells CASSPAKIGGYTF. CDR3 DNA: TGTGCCAGCAGTCCGGCAAAGATCGGGGGCTACACCTTC.